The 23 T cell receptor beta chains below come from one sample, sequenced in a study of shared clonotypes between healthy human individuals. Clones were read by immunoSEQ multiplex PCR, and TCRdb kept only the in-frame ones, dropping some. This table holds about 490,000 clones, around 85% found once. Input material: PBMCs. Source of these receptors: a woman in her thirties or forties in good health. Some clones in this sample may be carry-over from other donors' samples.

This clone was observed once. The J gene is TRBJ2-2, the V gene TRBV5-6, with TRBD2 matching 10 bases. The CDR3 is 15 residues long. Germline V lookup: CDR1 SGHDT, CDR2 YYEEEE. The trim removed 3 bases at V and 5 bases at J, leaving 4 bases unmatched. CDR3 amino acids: CASSSGLARTGELFF. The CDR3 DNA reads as TGTGCCAGCAGCTCGGGACTAGCGAGAACCGGGGAGCTGTTTTTT.

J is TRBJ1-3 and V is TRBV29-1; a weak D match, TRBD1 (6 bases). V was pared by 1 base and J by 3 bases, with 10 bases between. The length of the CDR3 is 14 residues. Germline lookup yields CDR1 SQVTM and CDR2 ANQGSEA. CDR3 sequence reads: CSVEGGLFGNTIYF. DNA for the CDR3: TGCAGCGTTGAAGGGGGGCTATTTGGAAACACCATATATTTT.

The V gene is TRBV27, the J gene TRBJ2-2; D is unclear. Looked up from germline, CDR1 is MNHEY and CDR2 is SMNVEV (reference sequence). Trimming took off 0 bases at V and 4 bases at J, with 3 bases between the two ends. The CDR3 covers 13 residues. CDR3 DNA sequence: TGTGCCAGCAGTTTATCAATCACCGGGGAGCTGTTTTTT. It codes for CASSLSITGELFF.

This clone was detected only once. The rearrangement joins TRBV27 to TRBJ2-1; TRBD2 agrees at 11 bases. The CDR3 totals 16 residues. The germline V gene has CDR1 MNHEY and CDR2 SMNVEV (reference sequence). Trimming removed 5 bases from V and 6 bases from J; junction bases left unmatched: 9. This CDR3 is CASSPQLAGVGNEQFF. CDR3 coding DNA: TGTGCCAGCAGTCCCCAACTAGCGGGAGTCGGCAATGAGCAGTTCTTC.

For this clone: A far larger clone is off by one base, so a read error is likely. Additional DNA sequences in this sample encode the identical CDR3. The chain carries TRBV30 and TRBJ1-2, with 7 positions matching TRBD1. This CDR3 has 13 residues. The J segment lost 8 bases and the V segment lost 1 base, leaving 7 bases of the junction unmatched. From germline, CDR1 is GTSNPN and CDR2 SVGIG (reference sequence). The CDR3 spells CAWSADRVKGYTF. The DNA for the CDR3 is TGTGCCTGGAGTGCAGACAGGGTAAAAGGCTACACCTTC.

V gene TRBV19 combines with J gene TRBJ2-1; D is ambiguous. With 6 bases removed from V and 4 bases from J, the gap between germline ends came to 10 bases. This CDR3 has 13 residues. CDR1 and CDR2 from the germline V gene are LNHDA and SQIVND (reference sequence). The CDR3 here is CASSPQLYNEQFF. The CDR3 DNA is TGTGCCAGTAGCCCGCAGTTGTACAATGAGCAGTTCTTC.

The CDR3 DNA sequence: TGTGCCAGCTCACCGGACAGGGGGTCCTATGGCTACACCTTC. Translation: CASSPDRGSYGYTF. The J gene is TRBJ1-2, the V gene TRBV18, with 10 nucleotides matching TRBD1. V lost 3 bases and J lost 4; bases outside the gene matches: 2. Germline CDR1 reads KGHSH; CDR2 reads LQKENI. The CDR3 has 14 residues.

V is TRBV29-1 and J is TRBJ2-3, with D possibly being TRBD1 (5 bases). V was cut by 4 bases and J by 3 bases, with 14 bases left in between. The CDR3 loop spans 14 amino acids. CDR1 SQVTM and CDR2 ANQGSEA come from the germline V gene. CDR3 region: CSVGLAGITDTQYF. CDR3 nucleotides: TGCAGCGTTGGCTTGGCAGGGATAACAGATACGCAGTATTTT.

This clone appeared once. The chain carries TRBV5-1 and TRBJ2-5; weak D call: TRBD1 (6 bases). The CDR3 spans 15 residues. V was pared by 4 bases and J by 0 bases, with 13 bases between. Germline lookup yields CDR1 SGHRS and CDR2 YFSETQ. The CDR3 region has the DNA TGCGCCAGCAGCAAACAGGGTGGGCACCAAGAGACCCAGTACTTC. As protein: CASSKQGGHQETQYF.

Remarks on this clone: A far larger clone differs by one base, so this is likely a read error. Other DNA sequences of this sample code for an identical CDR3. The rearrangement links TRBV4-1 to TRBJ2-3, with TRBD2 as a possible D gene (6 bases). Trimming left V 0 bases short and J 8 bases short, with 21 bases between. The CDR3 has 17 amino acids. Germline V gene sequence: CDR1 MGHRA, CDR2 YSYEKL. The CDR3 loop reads CASSQDHQLAGGGTQYF. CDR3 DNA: TGCGCCAGCAGCCAAGATCATCAACTAGCTGGAGGTGGTACGCAGTATTTT.

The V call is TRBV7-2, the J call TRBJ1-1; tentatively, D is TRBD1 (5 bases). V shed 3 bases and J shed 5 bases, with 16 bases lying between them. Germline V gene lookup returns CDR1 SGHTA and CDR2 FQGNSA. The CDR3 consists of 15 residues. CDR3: CASSFGTQLGTEAFF. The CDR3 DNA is TGTGCCAGCAGCTTCGGGACGCAATTGGGGACTGAAGCTTTCTTT.

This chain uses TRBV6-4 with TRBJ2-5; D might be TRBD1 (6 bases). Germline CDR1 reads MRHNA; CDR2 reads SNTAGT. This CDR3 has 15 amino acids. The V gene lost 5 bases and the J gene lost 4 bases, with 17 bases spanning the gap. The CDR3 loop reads CASSQDQGPGETQYF. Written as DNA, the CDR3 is TGTGCCAGCAGTCAAGACCAGGGGCCCGGAGAGACCCAGTACTTC.

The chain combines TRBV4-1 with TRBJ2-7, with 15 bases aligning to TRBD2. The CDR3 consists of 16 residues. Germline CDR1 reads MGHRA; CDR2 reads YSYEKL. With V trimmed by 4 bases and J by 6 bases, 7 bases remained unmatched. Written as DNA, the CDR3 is TGCGCCAGCAGCCGCGGACTAGCGGGAGGGCCGTCCGAGCAGTACTTC. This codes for CASSRGLAGGPSEQYF.

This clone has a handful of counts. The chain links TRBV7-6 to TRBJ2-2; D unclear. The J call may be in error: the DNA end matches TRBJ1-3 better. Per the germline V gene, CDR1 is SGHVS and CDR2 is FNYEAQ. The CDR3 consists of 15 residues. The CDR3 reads CASSLGRSSGNTIYF. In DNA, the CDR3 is TGTGCCAGCAGCTTAGGTAGATCCTCTGGAAACACCATATATTTT.

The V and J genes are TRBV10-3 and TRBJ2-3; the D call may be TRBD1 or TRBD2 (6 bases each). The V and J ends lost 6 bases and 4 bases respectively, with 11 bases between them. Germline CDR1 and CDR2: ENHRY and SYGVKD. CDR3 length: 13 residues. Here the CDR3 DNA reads TGTGCCATCAGAGGGGGAGGCCCAGATACGCAGTATTTT. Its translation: CAIRGGGPDTQYF.

CDR3 sequence: CSGGASVYEQYF. DNA of the CDR3: TGCAGCGGAGGGGCTAGCGTATACGAGCAGTACTTC. The chain links TRBV29-1 to TRBJ2-7; D is possibly TRBD2 (6 bases). Trimming removed 7 bases from V and 4 bases from J, with 14 bases in between. Germline CDR1 SQVTM, CDR2 ANQGSEA. The CDR3 is 12 amino acids.

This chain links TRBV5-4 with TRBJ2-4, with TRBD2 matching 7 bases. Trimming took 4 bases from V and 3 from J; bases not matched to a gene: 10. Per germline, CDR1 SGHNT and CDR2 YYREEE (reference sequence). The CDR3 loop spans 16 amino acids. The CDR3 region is CASSIGTRGGKNIQYF. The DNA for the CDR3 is TGTGCCAGCAGCATTGGGACCCGCGGGGGCAAAAACATTCAGTACTTC.

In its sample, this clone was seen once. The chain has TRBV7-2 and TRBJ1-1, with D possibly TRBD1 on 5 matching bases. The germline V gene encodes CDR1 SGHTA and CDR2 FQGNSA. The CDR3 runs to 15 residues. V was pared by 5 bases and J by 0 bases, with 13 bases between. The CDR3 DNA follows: TGTGCCAGCAGCATCCCAGGGAGGATGAACACTGAAGCTTTCTTT. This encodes CASSIPGRMNTEAFF.

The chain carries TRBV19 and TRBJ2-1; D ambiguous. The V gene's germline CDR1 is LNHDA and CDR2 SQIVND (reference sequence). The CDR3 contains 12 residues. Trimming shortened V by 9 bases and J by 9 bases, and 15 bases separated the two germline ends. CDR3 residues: CASGGSGIEQFF. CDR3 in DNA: TGTGCCAGCGGCGGATCGGGTATTGAGCAGTTCTTC.

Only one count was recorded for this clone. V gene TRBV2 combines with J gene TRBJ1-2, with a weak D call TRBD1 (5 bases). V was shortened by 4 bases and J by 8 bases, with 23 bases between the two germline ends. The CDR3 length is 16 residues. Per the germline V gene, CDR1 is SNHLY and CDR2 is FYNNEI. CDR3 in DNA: TGTGCCAGCAGTGTAGGGGAACCAAGACAAGGCAAAGGCTACACCTTC. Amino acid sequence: CASSVGEPRQGKGYTF.

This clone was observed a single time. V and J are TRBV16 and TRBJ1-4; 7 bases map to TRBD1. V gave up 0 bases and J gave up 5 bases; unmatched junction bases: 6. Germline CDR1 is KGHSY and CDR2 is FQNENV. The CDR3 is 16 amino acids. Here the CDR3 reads CASSQSKGTVNEKLFF. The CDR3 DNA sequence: TGTGCCAGCAGCCAATCCAAGGGGACAGTGAATGAAAAACTGTTTTTT.

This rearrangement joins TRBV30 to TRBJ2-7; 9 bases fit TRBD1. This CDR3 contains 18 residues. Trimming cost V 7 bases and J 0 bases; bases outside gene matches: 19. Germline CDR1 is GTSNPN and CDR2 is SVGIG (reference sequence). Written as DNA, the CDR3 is TGTGCCTACCACAGGGGGCGCTTGGCTAGCGGAGCCTCCTACGAGCAGTACTTC. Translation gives CAYHRGRLASGASYEQYF.

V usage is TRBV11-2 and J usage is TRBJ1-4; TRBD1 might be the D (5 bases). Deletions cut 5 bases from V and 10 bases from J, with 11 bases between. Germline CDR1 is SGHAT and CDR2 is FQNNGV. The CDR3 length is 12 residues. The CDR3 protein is CASSATGGKLFF. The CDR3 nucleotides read TGTGCCAGCAGCGCAACTGGGGGAAAACTGTTTTTT.